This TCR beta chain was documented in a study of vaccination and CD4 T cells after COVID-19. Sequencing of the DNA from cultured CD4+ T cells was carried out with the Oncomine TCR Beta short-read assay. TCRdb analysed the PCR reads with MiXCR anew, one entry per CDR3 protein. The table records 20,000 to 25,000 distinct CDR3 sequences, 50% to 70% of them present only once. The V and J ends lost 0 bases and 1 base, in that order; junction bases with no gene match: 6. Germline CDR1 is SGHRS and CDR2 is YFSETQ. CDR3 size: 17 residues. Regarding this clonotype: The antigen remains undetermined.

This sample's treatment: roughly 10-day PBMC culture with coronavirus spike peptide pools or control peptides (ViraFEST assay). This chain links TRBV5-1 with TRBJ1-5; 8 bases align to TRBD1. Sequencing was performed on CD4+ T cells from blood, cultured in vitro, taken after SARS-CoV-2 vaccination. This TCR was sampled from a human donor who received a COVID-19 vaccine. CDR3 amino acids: CASSLGPTGASNQPQHF. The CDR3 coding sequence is TGCGCCAGCAGCTTGGGACCGACAGGGGCGAGCAATCAGCCCCAGCATTTT.